The present T cell receptor (beta chain) was sequenced within a study of T-cell reconstitution after alpha-beta-depleted transplantation in children. Regarding the study as a whole: Where alpha-beta T cells came from about two months after transplant was reportedly several hundred expanded graft clones. A year post-transplant, T-cell counts and diversity derived mostly from newly produced T cells.

The V end lost 8 bases, the J end lost 4 bases, and 21 bases lay between the germline ends. This CDR3 spans 15 amino acids. Germline V gene lookup returns CDR1 MDHEN and CDR2 SYDVKM. Unique molecular identifiers were built into the TCRbeta library. A single record per CDR3 protein comes from TCRdb applying MiXCR to the PCR reads. The data show 450,000 to 550,000 distinct CDR3 sequences, over 10% seen once. This clonotype was recorded at least ten times. As yet, its antigen is unknown. The sequence was collected from a female patient under 10 years old who had a stem cell transplant for aplastic anemia, so the T cells may come from the graft donor. Sample: PBMCs, mostly from graft donor cells, taken 180 days after TCRalphabeta/CD19-depleted stem cell transplant. The J gene is TRBJ2-7, the V gene TRBV28; no clear D gene. The CDR3 region has the DNA TGTGCCAGCCGTACTCCTCGCGGCAGCACATACGAGCAGTACTTC. Encoded protein: CASRTPRGSTYEQYF.